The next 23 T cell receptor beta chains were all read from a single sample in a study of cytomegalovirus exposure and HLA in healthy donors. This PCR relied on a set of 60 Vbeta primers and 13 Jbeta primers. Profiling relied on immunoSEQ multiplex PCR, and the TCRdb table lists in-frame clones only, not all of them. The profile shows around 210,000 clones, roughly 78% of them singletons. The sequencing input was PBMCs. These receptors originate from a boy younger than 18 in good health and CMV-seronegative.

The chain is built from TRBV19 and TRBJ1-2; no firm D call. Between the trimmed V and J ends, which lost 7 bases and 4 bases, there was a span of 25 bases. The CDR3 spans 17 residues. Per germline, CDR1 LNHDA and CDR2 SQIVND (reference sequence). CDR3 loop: CASIEAGSAPLGYGYTF. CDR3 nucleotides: TGTGCCAGTATCGAAGCCGGGTCAGCCCCCCTAGGCTATGGCTACACCTTC.

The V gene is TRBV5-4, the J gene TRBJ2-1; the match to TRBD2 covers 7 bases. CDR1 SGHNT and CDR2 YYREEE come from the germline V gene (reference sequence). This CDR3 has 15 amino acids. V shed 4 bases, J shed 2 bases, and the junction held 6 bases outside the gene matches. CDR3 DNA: TGTGCCAGCAGCGATTGGCGGGAGCCCTACAATGAGCAGTTCTTC. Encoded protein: CASSDWREPYNEQFF.

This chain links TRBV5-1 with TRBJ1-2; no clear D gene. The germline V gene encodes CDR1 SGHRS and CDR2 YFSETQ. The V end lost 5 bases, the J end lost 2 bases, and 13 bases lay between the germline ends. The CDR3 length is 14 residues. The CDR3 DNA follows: TGCGCCAGCAGTTTACAGATCGAAAACTATGGCTACACCTTC. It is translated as CASSLQIENYGYTF.

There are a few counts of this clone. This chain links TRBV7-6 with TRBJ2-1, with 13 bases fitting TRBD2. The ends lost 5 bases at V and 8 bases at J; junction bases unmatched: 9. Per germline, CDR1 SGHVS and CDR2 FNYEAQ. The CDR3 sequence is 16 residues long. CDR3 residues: CASSRTTSGRVYEQFF. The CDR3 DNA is TGTGCCAGCAGCCGGACCACTAGCGGGAGGGTGTATGAGCAGTTCTTC.

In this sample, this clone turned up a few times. As DNA, the CDR3 is TGTGCCAGCAGCTTAGACGGCGGGGGGATCAACGAGCAGTACTTC. Its protein is CASSLDGGGINEQYF. The chain combines TRBV7-9 with TRBJ2-7; 8 bases agree with TRBD2. The CDR3 is 15 amino acids. Germline CDR1 reads SEHNR; CDR2 reads FQNEAQ (reference sequence). The J segment lost 5 bases and the V segment lost 1 base, leaving 7 bases of the junction unmatched.

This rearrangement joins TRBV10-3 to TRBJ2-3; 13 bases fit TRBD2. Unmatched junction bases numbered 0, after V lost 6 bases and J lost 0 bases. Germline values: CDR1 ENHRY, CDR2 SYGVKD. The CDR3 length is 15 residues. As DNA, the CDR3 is TGTGCCATCAGGGGACTAGCGGGAAGCACAGATACGCAGTATTTT. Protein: CAIRGLAGSTDTQYF.

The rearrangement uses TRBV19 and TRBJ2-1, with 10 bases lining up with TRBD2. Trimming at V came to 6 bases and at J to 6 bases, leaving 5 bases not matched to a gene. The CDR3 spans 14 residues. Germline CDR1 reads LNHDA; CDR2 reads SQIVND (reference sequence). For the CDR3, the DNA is TGTGCCAGTAGACCACTAGCGGGGCCCAATGAGCAGTTCTTC. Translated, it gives CASRPLAGPNEQFF.

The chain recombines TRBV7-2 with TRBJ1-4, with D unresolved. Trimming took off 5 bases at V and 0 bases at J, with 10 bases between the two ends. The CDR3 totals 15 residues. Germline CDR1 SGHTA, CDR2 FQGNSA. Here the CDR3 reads CASSLQVATNEKLFF. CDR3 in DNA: TGTGCCAGCAGCCTGCAGGTCGCAACTAATGAAAAACTGTTTTTT.

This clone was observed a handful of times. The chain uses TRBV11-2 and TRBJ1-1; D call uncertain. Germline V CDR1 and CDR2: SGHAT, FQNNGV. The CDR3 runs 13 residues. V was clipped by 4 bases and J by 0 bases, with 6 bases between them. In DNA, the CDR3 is TGTGCCAGCAGCTCCGTAATGAACACTGAAGCTTTCTTT. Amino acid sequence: CASSSVMNTEAFF.

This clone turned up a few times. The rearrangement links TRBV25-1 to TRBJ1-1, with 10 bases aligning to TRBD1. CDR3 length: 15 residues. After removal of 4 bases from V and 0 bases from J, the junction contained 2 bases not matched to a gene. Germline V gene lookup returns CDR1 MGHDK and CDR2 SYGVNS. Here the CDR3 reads CASSGQGALNTEAFF. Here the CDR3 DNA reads TGTGCCAGCAGTGGACAGGGGGCATTGAACACTGAAGCTTTCTTT.

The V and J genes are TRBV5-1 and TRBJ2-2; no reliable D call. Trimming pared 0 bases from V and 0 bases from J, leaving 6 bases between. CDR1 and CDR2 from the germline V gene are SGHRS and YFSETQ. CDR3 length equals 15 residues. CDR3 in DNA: TGCGCCAGCAGCTTGGAACACACGAACACCGGGGAGCTGTTTTTT. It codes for CASSLEHTNTGELFF.

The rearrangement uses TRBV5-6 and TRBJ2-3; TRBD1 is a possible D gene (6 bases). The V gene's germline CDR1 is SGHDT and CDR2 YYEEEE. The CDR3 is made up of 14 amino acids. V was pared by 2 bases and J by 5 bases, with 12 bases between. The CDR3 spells CASSFAGAEDTQYF. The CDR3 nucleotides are TGTGCCAGCAGCTTCGCAGGGGCAGAAGATACGCAGTATTTT.

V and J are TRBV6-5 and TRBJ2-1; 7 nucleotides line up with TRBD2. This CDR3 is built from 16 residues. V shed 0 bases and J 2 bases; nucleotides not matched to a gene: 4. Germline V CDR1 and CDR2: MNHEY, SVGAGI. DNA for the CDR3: TGTGCCAGCAGTTACTCGATAAGCGGGACCTACAATGAGCAGTTCTTC. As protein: CASSYSISGTYNEQFF.

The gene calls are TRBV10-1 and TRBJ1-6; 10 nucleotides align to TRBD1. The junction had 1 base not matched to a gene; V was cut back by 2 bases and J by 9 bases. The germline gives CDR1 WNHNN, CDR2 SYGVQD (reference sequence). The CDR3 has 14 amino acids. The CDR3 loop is CASSEGTGVSPLHF. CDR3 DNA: TGCGCCAGCAGTGAGGGGACAGGGGTTTCACCCCTCCACTTT.

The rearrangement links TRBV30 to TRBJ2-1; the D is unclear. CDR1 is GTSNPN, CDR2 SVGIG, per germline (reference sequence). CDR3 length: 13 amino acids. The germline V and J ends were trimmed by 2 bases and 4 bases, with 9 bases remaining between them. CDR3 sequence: CAWSSRMYNEQFF. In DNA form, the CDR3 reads TGTGCCTGGAGTTCCCGTATGTACAATGAGCAGTTCTTC.

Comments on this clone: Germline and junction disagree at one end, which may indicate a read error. In DNA form, the CDR3 reads TGTGCCGGCAGTAGGTGGGGCTTTGAAGCTTTCTTT. Protein product: CAGSRWGFEAFF. The genes are TRBV6-5 and TRBJ1-1; weak D call: TRBD1 (5 bases). The germline CDR1 and CDR2 sequences are MNHEY and SVGAGI. The CDR3 loop spans 12 amino acids.

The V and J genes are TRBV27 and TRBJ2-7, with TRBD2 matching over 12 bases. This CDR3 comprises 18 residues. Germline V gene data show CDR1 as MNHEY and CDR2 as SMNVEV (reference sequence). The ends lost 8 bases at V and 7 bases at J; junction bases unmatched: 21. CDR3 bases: TGTGCCAGCCCTCTAGCGGGAGGGCCGGAAGAGACGCCGGGGGAGCAGTACTTC. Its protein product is CASPLAGGPEETPGEQYF.

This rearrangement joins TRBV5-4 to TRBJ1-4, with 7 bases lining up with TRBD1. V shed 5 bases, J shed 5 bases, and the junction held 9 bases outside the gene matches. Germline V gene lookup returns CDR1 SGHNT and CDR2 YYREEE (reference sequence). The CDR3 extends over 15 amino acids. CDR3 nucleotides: TGTGCCAGCAGACCTAACAGGGGCCTAAATGAAAAACTGTTTTTT. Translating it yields CASRPNRGLNEKLFF.

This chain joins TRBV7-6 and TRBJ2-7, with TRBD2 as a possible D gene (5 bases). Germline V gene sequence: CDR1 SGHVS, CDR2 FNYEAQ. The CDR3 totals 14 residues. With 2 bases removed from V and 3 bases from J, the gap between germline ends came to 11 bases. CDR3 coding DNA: TGTGCCAGCAGCTTAAGGAGTAGCGACTACGAGCAGTACTTC. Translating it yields CASSLRSSDYEQYF. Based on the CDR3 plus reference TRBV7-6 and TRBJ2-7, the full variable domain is GAGVSQSPRYKVTKRGQDVALRCDPISGHVSLYWYRQALGQGPEFLTYFNYEAQQDKSGLPNDRFSAERPEGSISTLTIQRTEQRDSAMYRCASSLRSSDYEQYFGPGTRLTVT.

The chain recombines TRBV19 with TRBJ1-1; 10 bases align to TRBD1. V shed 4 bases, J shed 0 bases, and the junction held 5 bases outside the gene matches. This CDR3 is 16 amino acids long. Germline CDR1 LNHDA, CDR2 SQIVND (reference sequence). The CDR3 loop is CASSTGDRGLNTEAFF. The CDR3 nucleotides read TGTGCCAGTAGTACGGGGGACAGGGGACTGAACACTGAAGCTTTCTTT.

This CDR3 reads CAWRGGFYYNEQFF. The CDR3 DNA reads TGTGCCTGGAGAGGAGGGTTCTACTACAATGAGCAGTTCTTC. The chain links TRBV30 to TRBJ2-1; D may be TRBD2 (6 bases). V was clipped by 3 bases and J by 3 bases, with 12 bases between them. This CDR3 is 14 amino acids long. CDR1 GTSNPN and CDR2 SVGIG come from the germline V gene (reference sequence).

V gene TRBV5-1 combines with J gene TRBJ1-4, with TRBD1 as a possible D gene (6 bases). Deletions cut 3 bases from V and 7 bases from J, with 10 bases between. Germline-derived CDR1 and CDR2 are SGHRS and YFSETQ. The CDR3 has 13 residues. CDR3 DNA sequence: TGCGCCAGCAGCTCACAGGGATTTGAAAAACTGTTTTTT. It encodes CASSSQGFEKLFF.

CDR3 amino acids: CASSPSTKFTGELFF. For the CDR3, the DNA is TGTGCCAGCAGCCCCTCGACAAAATTCACCGGGGAGCTGTTTTTT. The rearrangement joins TRBV7-8 to TRBJ2-2; D uncertain. CDR3 length: 15 residues. V was trimmed by 5 bases and J by 4 bases, leaving 14 bases between them. CDR1 is SGHVS, CDR2 FQNEAQ, per germline.